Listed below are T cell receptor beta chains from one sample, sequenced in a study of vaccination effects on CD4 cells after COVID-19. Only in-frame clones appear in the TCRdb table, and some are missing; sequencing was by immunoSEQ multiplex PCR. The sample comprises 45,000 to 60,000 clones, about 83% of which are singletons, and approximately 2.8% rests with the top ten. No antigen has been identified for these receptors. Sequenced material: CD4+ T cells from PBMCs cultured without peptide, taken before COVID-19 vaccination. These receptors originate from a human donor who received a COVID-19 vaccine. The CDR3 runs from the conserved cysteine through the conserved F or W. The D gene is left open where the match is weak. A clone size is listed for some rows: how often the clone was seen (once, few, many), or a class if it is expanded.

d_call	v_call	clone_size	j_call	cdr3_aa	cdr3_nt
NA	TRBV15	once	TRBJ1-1	CATSRVVGTEAFF	TGTGCCACCAGCAGAGTCGTCGGCACTGAAGCTTTCTTT
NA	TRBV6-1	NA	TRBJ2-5	CASSEYGGPVTQYF	TGTGCCAGCAGTGAATATGGGGGGCCGGTGACCCAGTACTTC
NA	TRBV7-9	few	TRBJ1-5	CASSLDEGQPQHF	TGTGCCAGCAGCTTAGACGAGGGACAGCCCCAGCATTTT
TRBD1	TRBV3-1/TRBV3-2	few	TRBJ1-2	CASSYRGDYGYTF	TGTGCCAGCAGTTACAGGGGTGACTATGGCTACACCTTC
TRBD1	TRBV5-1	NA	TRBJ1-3	CASSLGQPGNTIYF	TGCGCCAGCAGCCTGGGACAGCCGGGAAACACCATATATTTT
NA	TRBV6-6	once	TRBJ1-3	CASSLTGSNSGNTIYF	TGTGCCAGCTCTCTTACAGGAAGTAACTCTGGAAACACCATATATTTT
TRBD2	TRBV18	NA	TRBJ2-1	CASSPEALAGGEQFF	TGTGCCAGCTCACCCGAAGCCTTAGCGGGCGGTGAGCAGTTCTTC
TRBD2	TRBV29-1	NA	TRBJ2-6	CSVRGGSSGANVLTF	TGCAGCGTGAGGGGAGGGAGCTCTGGGGCCAACGTCCTGACTTTC
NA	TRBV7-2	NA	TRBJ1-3	CASSLMVTVGNTIYF	TGTGCCAGCAGCTTAATGGTAACAGTCGGAAACACCATATATTTT
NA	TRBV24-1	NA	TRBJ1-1	CATSDGRLEAFF	TGTGCCACCAGTGATGGGCGTTTGGAAGCTTTCTTT
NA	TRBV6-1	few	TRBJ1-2	CASSAHRIPQFYGYTF	TGTGCCAGCAGTGCACACAGGATTCCCCAATTCTATGGCTACACCTTC
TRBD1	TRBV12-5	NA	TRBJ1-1	CASGLTGGTEAFF	TGTGCTAGTGGTCTGACAGGGGGCACTGAAGCTTTCTTT
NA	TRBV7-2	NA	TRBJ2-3	CASSYSGHTDTQYF	TGTGCCAGCAGCTACTCGGGTCACACAGATACGCAGTATTTT
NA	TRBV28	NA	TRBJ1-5	CASTGGNQPQHF	TGTGCCAGCACCGGGGGGAACCAGCCCCAGCATTTT
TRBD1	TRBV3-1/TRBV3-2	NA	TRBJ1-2	CASSQHRQGYYGYTF	TGTGCCAGCAGCCAGCACAGACAGGGGTACTATGGCTACACCTTC
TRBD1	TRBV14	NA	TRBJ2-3	CASSLIPGQFTDTQYF	TGTGCCAGCAGCCTCATTCCGGGACAGTTCACAGATACGCAGTATTTT
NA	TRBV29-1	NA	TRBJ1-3	CSALSGNTIYF	TGCAGCGCTCTCTCTGGAAACACCATATATTTT
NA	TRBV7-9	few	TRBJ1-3	CASSLMVSGNTIYF	TGTGCCAGCAGCCTGATGGTCTCTGGAAACACCATATATTTT
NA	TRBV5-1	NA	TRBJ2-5	CASSSGFQETQYF	TGCGCCAGCAGCTCCGGGTTTCAAGAGACCCAGTACTTC
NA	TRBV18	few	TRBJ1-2	CASSPKTVSGSRNGYTF	TGTGCCAGCTCACCTAAAACAGTGTCGGGGAGCCGAAATGGCTACACCTTC
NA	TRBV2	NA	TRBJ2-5	CASSVEGVVETQYF	TGTGCCAGCAGTGTTGAGGGGGTGGTAGAGACCCAGTACTTC
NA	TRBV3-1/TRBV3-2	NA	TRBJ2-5	CASSQVGETQYF	TGTGCCAGCAGCCAAGTTGGAGAGACCCAGTACTTC
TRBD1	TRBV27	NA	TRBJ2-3	CASSLRDRATDTQYF	TGTGCCAGCAGTTTACGGGACAGGGCCACAGATACGCAGTATTTT
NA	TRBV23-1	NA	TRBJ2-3	CASPCGILYCTDTQYF	TGCGCCAGCCCTTGCGGCATACTATACTGCACAGATACGCAGTATTTT
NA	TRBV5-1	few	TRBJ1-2	CASSFEVGNGYTF	TGCGCCAGCAGCTTCGAGGTCGGGAATGGCTACACCTTC
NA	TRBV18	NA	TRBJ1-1	CASSPTGADTEAFF	TGTGCCAGCTCACCAACGGGGGCGGACACTGAAGCTTTCTTT
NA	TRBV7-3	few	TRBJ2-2	CASSLEPNTGELFF	TGTGCCAGCAGCTTAGAACCGAACACCGGGGAGCTGTTTTTT
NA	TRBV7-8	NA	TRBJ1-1	CASSLASGGNTEAFF	TGTGCCAGCAGCTTAGCATCGGGGGGGAACACTGAAGCTTTCTTT
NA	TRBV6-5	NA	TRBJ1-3	CASRYGPGNTIYF	TGTGCCAGCAGATATGGACCTGGAAACACCATATATTTT
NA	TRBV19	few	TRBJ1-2	CASSIFIGDGYTF	TGTGCCAGTAGTATCTTTATCGGCGATGGCTACACCTTC
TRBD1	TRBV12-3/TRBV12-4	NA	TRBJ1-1	CASRTGGEAFF	TGTGCCAGCAGGACAGGGGGCGAAGCTTTCTTT
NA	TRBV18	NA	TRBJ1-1	CASSPQGGTEAFF	TGTGCCAGCTCACCACAGGGAGGAACTGAAGCTTTCTTT
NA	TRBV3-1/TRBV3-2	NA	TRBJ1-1	CASSNMDGAFF	TGTGCCAGCAGCAACATGGATGGGGCTTTCTTT
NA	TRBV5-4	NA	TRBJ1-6	CASSLGGLGSPLHF	TGTGCCAGCAGCTTGGGGGGGCTCGGCTCACCCCTCCACTTT
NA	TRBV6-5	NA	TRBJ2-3	CASSLRQGTDTQYF	TGTGCCAGCAGTCTCCGCCAGGGGACAGATACGCAGTATTTT
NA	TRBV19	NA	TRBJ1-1	CASQLGRGRMNTEAFF	TGTGCCTCCCAGTTAGGACGGGGCCGTATGAACACTGAAGCTTTCTTT
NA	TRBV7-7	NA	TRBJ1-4	CASSLGAFRNEKLFF	TGTGCCAGCAGCTTAGGGGCCTTCAGGAACGAAAAACTGTTTTTT
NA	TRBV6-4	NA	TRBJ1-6	CASSRSYNSPLHF	TGTGCCAGCAGCAGATCCTATAATTCACCCCTCCACTTT
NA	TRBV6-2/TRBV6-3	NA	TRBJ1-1	CASSPRGGPVTEAFF	TGTGCCAGCAGTCCGCGGGGAGGGCCGGTAACTGAAGCTTTCTTT
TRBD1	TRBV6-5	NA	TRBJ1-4	CASSYSWTGNNEKLFF	TGTGCCAGCAGTTACTCGTGGACAGGGAATAATGAAAAACTGTTTTTT
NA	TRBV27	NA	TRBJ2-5	CASSLKITQETQYF	TGTGCCAGCAGTTTAAAAATAACCCAAGAGACCCAGTACTTC
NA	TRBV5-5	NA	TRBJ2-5	CASSWGGWETQYF	TGTGCCAGCAGCTGGGGGGGCTGGGAGACCCAGTACTTC
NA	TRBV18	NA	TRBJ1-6	CASSPVPLGQRGSYNSPLHF	TGTGCCAGCTCCCCCGTTCCCCTCGGACAGCGGGGTTCCTATAATTCACCCCTCCACTTT
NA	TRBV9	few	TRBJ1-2	CASSVGAQEYGYTF	TGTGCCAGCAGCGTAGGGGCCCAAGAGTATGGCTACACCTTC
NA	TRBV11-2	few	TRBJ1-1	CASSLVSQNTEAFF	TGTGCCAGCAGCTTAGTATCACAGAACACTGAAGCTTTCTTT
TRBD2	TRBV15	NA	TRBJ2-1	CATRGRGSGGGNEQFF	TGTGCCACCAGAGGGAGGGGTAGCGGGGGCGGCAATGAGCAGTTCTTC